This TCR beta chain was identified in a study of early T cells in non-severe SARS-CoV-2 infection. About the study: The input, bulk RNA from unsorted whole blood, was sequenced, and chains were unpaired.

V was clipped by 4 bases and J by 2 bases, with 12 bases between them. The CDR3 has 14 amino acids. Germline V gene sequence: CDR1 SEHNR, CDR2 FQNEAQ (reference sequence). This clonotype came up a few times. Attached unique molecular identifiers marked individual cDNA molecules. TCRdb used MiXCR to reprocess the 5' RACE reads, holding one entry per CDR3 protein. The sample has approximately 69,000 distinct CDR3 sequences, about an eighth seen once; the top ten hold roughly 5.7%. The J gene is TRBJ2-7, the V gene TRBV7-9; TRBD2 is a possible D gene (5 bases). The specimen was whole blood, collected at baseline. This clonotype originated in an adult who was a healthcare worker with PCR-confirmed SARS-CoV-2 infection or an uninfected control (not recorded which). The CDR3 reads CASSSGSGTYEQYF. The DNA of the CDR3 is TGTGCCAGCAGCTCTGGGTCGGGGACCTACGAGCAGTACTTC. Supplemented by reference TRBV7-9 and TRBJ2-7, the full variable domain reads DTGVSQNPRHKITKRGQNVTFRCDPISEHNRLYWYRQTLGQGPEFLTYFQNEAQLEKSRLLSDRFSAERPKGSFSTLEIQRTEQGDSAMYLCASSSGSGTYEQYFGPGTRLTVT.